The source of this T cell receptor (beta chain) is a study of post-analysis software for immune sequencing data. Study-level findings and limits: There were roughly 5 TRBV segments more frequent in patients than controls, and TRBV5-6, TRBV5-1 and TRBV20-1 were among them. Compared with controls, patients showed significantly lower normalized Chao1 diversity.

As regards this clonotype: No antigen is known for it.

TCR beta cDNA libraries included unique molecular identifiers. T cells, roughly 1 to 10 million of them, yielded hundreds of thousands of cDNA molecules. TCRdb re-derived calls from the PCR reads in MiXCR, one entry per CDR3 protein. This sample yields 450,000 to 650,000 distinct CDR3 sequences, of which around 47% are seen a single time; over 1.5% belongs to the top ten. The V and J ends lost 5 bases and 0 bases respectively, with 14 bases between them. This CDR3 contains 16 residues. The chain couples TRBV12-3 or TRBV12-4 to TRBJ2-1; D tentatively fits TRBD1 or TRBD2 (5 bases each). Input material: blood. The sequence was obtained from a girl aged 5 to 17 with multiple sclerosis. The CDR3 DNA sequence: TGTGCCAGCAGTCTCGGGACGTCCAGCTCCTACAATGAGCAGTTCTTC. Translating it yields CASSLGTSSSYNEQFF.